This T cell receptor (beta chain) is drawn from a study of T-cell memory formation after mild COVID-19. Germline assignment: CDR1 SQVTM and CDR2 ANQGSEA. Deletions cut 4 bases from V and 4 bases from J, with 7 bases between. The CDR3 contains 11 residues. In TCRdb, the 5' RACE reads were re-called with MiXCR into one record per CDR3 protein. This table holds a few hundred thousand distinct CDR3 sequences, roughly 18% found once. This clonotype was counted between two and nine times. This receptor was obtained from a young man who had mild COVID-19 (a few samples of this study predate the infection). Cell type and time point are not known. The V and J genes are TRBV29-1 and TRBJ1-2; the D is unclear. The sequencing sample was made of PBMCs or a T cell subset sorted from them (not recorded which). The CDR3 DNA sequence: TGCAGCGTTGTTACCAGCTATGGCTACACCTTC. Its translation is CSVVTSYGYTF.